This TCR beta chain was observed in a study of low-dose radiotherapy and immunotherapy resistance in tumors (dated by TCRdb to the early 2020s). Study-wide context: In Cohort 1, each fraction delivered 0.5 Gy every 2 weeks, and the prescribed total PTV dose was 6.5 Gy. Patients in Cohort 2 were given 1 Gy per fraction every two weeks, for a total of 13 Gy across 26 weeks. Nivolumab and ipilimumab were both given intravenously, with nivolumab at a 240 mg flat dose every two weeks and ipilimumab at 1 mg/kg every six weeks. Every two weeks, patients got intravenous cyclophosphamide at 200 mg/m2, given one day ahead of each radiation and immunotherapy administration. Starting on cycle 1 day 1, patients took 300 mg of aspirin by mouth once daily for four cycles. The trial did not randomize participants into treatment groups. The translational analysis covered eight patients: three from the first dose cohort and the first five from the second dose cohort.

The CDR3 starts with the cysteine, ends with the phenylalanine, and has 13 residues. Of all the DNA, just the CDR3 is kept, 39 bases in frame from base 1. V gives up 4 bases and J gives up 3 bases, and the segment between their germline ends measures 10 bases. The germline V gene (reference sequence) sets CDR1 to LGHDT and CDR2 to YNNKEL. The sample's time point label, decoded: before trial treatment. Donors were enrolled in RACIN, a single-arm phase I dose-escalation trial combining nivolumab, ipilimumab, aspirin, low-dose cyclophosphamide and low-dose radiotherapy. Patients with advanced, TIL-negative solid tumors were considered eligible. Sequenced on an Illumina HiSeq 2500. Superscript III and a set of TRAV- and TRBV-specific primers were used to synthesize first-strand cDNA, so that both TCRalpha and TCRbeta chains were covered. An approximately 19-cycle PCR with Phusion amplified the TCRs, pairing a constant-region primer with the adapter that was attached to the V primers. Amplification of the isolated mRNA was done with the MessageAmp II aRNA Amplification Kit, which involved an approximately 15-hour in vitro transcription at 37 degrees C. The Dynabeads mRNA DIRECT Purification Kit was used to isolate mRNA for TCR sequencing. A second roughly 25-cycle Phusion PCR added indexed Illumina adapters, and products were purified with AMPure XP beads. In the original analysis: Custom Perl scripts pooled TCR sequences encoding the same protein, removed out-of-frame sequences and computed each clonotype's abundance. The analysis excluded TCR sequences that were supported by just one read. Among the metrics used to describe the repertoires were Shannon entropy, Gini index, clonality, richness, and the frequency of TCRs shared between repertoires. TCRdb took the public reads, trimmed them with fastp at Q25, ran MiXCR for clone calling and kept in-frame beta chains. Each CDR3 protein gets just one entry, which takes the most common genes and DNA from the rows behind it. TCRdb's processing, not the authors', yielded these V and J calls. The sample table lists 70,000 to 95,000 distinct CDR3 sequences, around 17% of them with a count of one. The top ten clonotypes cover 2.5% to 3% of the sample.

This clonotype has ten or more counts. Its recognized antigen is unknown. The sample holds no much larger clone one base away, and base qualities are not on file. Sample: PBMCs, taken before treatment. The clonotype originates from a male donor with prostate cancer. The chain joins TRBV3-1 to TRBJ2-7; the D gene lacks a confident call. The CDR3 region has the sequence CASSPTDFYEQYF. The nucleotides are TGTGCCAGCAGCCCTACCGATTTCTACGAGCAGTACTTC.